The 19 T cell receptor beta chains in this list originate from one sample, sequenced in a study of cytomegalovirus exposure and HLA in healthy donors. Amplification used 60 Vbeta primers and 13 Jbeta primers. Assay: immunoSEQ multiplex PCR; the TCRdb copy retains only in-frame clones and omits some. The sample lists some 140,000 clones, approximately 70% seen once, with 1% to 1.5% in the top ten. The sample consisted of PBMCs. All receptors come from a woman aged 40 to 49 in good health and CMV-seronegative.

This clone was observed a handful of times. The chain uses TRBV28 and TRBJ1-2, with D possibly being TRBD1 (5 bases). Trimming removed 6 bases at V and 4 bases at J, with 21 bases between. This CDR3 has 16 amino acids. CDR1 and CDR2 (germline): MDHEN, SYDVKM. The CDR3 nucleotides are TGTGCCAGCAGAGGACGAGGAGGGGTTGGGGTCTATGGCTACACCTTC. Protein: CASRGRGGVGVYGYTF.

This clone turned up a few times. This chain joins TRBV28 and TRBJ2-5; D possibly corresponds to TRBD1 (5 bases). Germline CDR1 and CDR2: MDHEN and SYDVKM. The V and J ends lost 3 bases and 5 bases respectively, with 25 bases between them. The CDR3 has 18 residues. The CDR3 is CASSFTQRKGLIWETQYF. As DNA, the CDR3 is TGTGCCAGCAGTTTTACCCAGCGCAAGGGGCTAATCTGGGAGACCCAGTACTTC.

The V call is TRBV19, the J call TRBJ1-2; D is unresolved. Germline CDR1 and CDR2: LNHDA and SQIVND (reference sequence). V was cut by 7 bases and J by 1 base, with 7 bases left in between. The length of the CDR3 is 12 residues. CDR3 coding DNA: TGTGCCAGTACTCAGTATAACTATGGCTACACCTTC. This sequence encodes CASTQYNYGYTF.

The rearrangement links TRBV19 to TRBJ1-5; D may be TRBD1 (5 bases). Germline V gene sequence: CDR1 LNHDA, CDR2 SQIVND (reference sequence). Trimming stripped 2 bases from V and 7 bases from J, with 9 bases between. The CDR3 sequence is 13 residues long. The CDR3 DNA reads as TGTGCCAGTAGTATACTGGGGGGGCAGCCCCAGCATTTT. This gives the protein CASSILGGQPQHF.

This clone was seen a handful of times. This rearrangement joins TRBV6-5 to TRBJ1-2; the match to TRBD1 covers 9 bases. This CDR3 is 15 amino acids long. Germline CDR1 and CDR2: MNHEY and SVGAGI. With 2 bases clipped from V and 3 bases from J, the junction kept 4 bases outside the gene matches. The CDR3 nucleotides read TGTGCCAGCAGTTACAGGGGGGACAGGGACTATGGCTACACCTTC. Translation gives CASSYRGDRDYGYTF.

The J gene is TRBJ1-6, the V gene TRBV5-1; D may be TRBD1 (6 bases). Germline V gene sequence: CDR1 SGHRS, CDR2 YFSETQ. The CDR3 loop spans 17 amino acids. Trimming cost V 1 base and J 6 bases, with 17 bases left between them. CDR3 loop: CASSLQGSLTSNSPLHF. The CDR3 coding sequence is TGCGCCAGCAGCTTGCAGGGGAGCCTCACTTCTAATTCACCCCTCCACTTT. Full variable domain (rest looked up from reference TRBV5-1 and TRBJ1-6): KAGVTQTPRYLIKTRGQQVTLSCSPISGHRSVSWYQQTPGQGLQFLFEYFSETQRNKGNFPGRFSGRQFSNSRSEMNVSTLELGDSALYLCASSLQGSLTSNSPLHFGNGTRLTVT.

This clone is a singleton in its sample. This chain joins TRBV4-2 and TRBJ1-1; tentative D call: TRBD1 (5 bases). Germline V gene data show CDR1 as LGHNA and CDR2 as YNFKEQ. The CDR3 has 17 residues. V lost 3 bases and J lost 4, with 21 bases in between. CDR3 loop: CASSHEGVGQGGTEAFF. The CDR3 DNA sequence: TGTGCCAGCAGCCACGAAGGTGTTGGCCAGGGCGGCACTGAAGCTTTCTTT.

On this clone: Other nucleotide sequences in the sample specify the same CDR3. The CDR3 DNA sequence: TGCGCCAGCAGCTTGACAGGGATGAACACTGAAGCTTTCTTT. Encoded protein: CASSLTGMNTEAFF. This chain connects TRBV5-1 to TRBJ1-1; TRBD1 is a possible D gene (6 bases). Trimming removed 1 base at V and 0 bases at J, with 7 bases between. The CDR3 totals 14 residues. Germline assignment: CDR1 SGHRS and CDR2 YFSETQ.

This clone has a handful of counts. This chain's CDR3 is CASSQDFVAKNIQYF. The CDR3 bases are TGCGCCAGCAGCCAAGATTTCGTAGCCAAAAACATTCAGTACTTC. V and J are TRBV4-1 and TRBJ2-4; D gene uncertain. The CDR3 loop spans 15 amino acids. The V and J ends lost 0 bases and 0 bases respectively, with 6 bases between them. Germline-derived CDR1 and CDR2 are MGHRA and YSYEKL.

This chain uses TRBV4-3 with TRBJ1-3; 9 nucleotides line up with TRBD1. This CDR3 contains 15 residues. The V gene's germline CDR1 is LGHNA and CDR2 YSLEER. Trimming cost V 0 bases and J 7 bases; bases outside gene matches: 4. The CDR3 is CASSQENRGPNTIYF. In DNA, the CDR3 is TGCGCCAGCAGCCAAGAGAACAGGGGGCCGAACACCATATATTTT.

CDR3 region: CASSVDQRADTQYF. CDR3 bases: TGTGCCAGCAGCGTAGACCAGCGGGCAGATACGCAGTATTTT. This chain connects TRBV9 to TRBJ2-3; tentatively, D is TRBD2 (6 bases). Germline-derived CDR1 and CDR2 are SGDLS and YYNGEE. V was trimmed by 0 bases and J by 4 bases, leaving 9 bases between them. This CDR3 comprises 14 residues.

This chain joins TRBV5-1 and TRBJ2-2; 8 nucleotides match TRBD2. With 4 bases clipped from V and 0 bases from J, the junction kept 8 bases outside the gene matches. Germline assignment: CDR1 SGHRS and CDR2 YFSETQ. This CDR3 region has 17 residues. CDR3 in amino acids: CASSPDGGGTNTGELFF. CDR3 nucleotide sequence: TGCGCCAGCAGCCCGGACGGGGGGGGGACGAACACCGGGGAGCTGTTTTTT.

J is TRBJ1-2 and V is TRBV2, with a tentative D call TRBD1 (5 bases). This CDR3 region has 14 residues. Trimming left V 4 bases short and J 1 base short, with 10 bases between. The germline gives CDR1 SNHLY, CDR2 FYNNEI. The CDR3: CASSVGHFNYGYTF. As DNA, the CDR3 is TGTGCCAGCAGTGTGGGGCACTTTAACTATGGCTACACCTTC.

This clone was seen a few times. The chain carries TRBV7-6 and TRBJ1-5, with D tentatively TRBD1 (6 bases). The CDR3 extends over 17 amino acids. V was cut by 3 bases and J by 0 bases, with 15 bases left in between. Germline CDR1 reads SGHVS; CDR2 reads FNYEAQ. In DNA, the CDR3 is TGTGCCAGCAGCTTCTATCCAGCAGGGGATAGCAATCAGCCCCAGCATTTT. It encodes CASSFYPAGDSNQPQHF.

The chain links TRBV19 to TRBJ1-6, with a weak D call TRBD1 (5 bases). Trimming stripped 4 bases from V and 8 bases from J, with 24 bases between. The CDR3 is made up of 18 amino acids. From germline, CDR1 is LNHDA and CDR2 SQIVND (reference sequence). The CDR3 coding sequence is TGTGCCAGTAGTAAGGGGTTTGGACGGGCCCAAGGCGATTCACCCCTCCACTTT. It yields the protein CASSKGFGRAQGDSPLHF.

V gene TRBV11-1 combines with J gene TRBJ1-1; a possible D gene is TRBD1 (5 bases). V lost 5 bases, J lost 1 base, and 14 bases lay in between. This CDR3 has 15 residues. Germline V gene lookup returns CDR1 SGHAT and CDR2 FQDESV (reference sequence). In DNA form, the CDR3 reads TGTGCCAGCAGCCGACTGTGGGGCTCGAACACTGAAGCTTTCTTT. Translated: CASSRLWGSNTEAFF.

J is TRBJ1-5 and V is TRBV27; TRBD1 is a possible D gene (5 bases). Germline V gene lookup returns CDR1 MNHEY and CDR2 SMNVEV (reference sequence). The CDR3 totals 19 residues. With 2 bases removed from V and 4 bases from J, the gap between germline ends came to 24 bases. CDR3 in DNA: TGTGCCAGCAGTTTAGTAGGGGCTAACCGACTTGGGAAGAATCAGCCCCAGCATTTT. As protein: CASSLVGANRLGKNQPQHF.

The chain couples TRBV11-3 to TRBJ2-1, with D perhaps matching TRBD1 (6 bases). This CDR3 is 13 amino acids long. V lost 5 bases to trimming and J lost 10 bases, with 15 bases between them. Germline CDR1 and CDR2: SGHNT and YENEEA. The CDR3 region is CASSHYRAGEQFF. CDR3 bases: TGTGCCAGCAGCCACTACAGGGCGGGCGAGCAGTTCTTC. The full variable domain, with the rest looked up from reference TRBV11-3 and TRBJ2-1, is EAGVVQSPRYKIIEKKQPVAFWCNPISGHNTLYWYLQNLGQGPELLIRYENEEAVDDSQLPKDRFSAERLKGVDSTLKIQPAELGDSAVYLCASSHYRAGEQFFGPGTRLTVL.

The chain couples TRBV13 to TRBJ1-2, with 8 bases that match TRBD1. With V trimmed by 7 bases and J by 4 bases, 14 bases remained unmatched. The CDR3 spans 16 residues. The germline gives CDR1 PRHDT, CDR2 FYEKMQ (reference sequence). In DNA form, the CDR3 reads TGTGCCAGCAAACGATTCGGACAGGGCAAGGGCTATGGCTACACCTTC. Amino acids: CASKRFGQGKGYGYTF.